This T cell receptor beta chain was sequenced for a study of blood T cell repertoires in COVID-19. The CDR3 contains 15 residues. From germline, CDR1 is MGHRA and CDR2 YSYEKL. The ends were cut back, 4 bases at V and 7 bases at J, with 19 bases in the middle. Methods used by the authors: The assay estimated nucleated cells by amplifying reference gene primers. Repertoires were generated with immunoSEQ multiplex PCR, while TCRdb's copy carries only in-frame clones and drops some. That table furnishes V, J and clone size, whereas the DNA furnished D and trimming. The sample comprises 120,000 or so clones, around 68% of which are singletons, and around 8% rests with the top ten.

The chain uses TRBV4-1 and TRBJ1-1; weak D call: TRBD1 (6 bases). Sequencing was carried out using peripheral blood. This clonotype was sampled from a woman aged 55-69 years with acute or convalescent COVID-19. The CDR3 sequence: CASSPSPPGDREAFF. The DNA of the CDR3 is TGCGCCAGCAGCCCCTCCCCCCCAGGGGATCGTGAAGCTTTCTTT.